This T cell receptor beta chain was obtained from a study of PD-1 blockade in classical Hodgkin lymphoma. Trimming cost V 6 bases and J 5 bases, with 17 bases left between them. Germline CDR1 and CDR2: MNHEY and SVGAGI. The CDR3 covers 15 residues. For this clone: What it binds is not known.

There was relapse after autologous stem cell transplantation in every patient, and there was variation in brentuximab vedotin exposure. Complete response, partial response or progressive disease constituted the best response categories observed. Overall study results and limits: Patients with a complete response exhibited baseline diversity comparable to newly diagnosed patients. With CD4+ cells, TCR diversity rose significantly by C4D1, but not with CD8+ cells.

Repertoires were generated with immunoSEQ multiplex PCR, while TCRdb's copy carries only in-frame clones and drops some. Counted here are tens of thousands of clones, approximately 81% occurring once; the ten biggest clones make up 16%. The receptor's source is a human donor with classical Hodgkin lymphoma. The J gene is TRBJ1-5, the V gene TRBV6-5, with D hard to call. Material: peripheral blood mononuclear cells (PBMCs), obtained at baseline. In DNA, the CDR3 is TGTGCCAGCAGATCTACACACCGCGGGGATCAGCCCCAGCATTTT. Its translation is CASRSTHRGDQPQHF.